This TCR beta chain was recorded in a study of vaccination and CD4 T cells after COVID-19. Whole-study context: Six men and four women formed the convalescents, two being Hispanic. Post-COVID draws came a median around 100 days after diagnosis (range 35 to 161).

Specified time point: late sampling 161 to 241 days after vaccination in three convalescent patients. Turning to this clonotype: Antigen: not known.

TCRdb re-analysed the PCR reads in MiXCR, keeping a single row per CDR3 protein. The table includes tens of thousands of distinct CDR3 sequences, approximately 49% detected once. General study results and limits: Median 86.3% of reactive clones detected in convalescent patients emerged only post-vaccination.

The sample here was CD4+ T cells from blood, taken about 7 months after SARS-CoV-2 vaccination. This receptor was obtained from a human donor who had recovered from COVID-19.

The CDR3 region is CASSQVRYYEQYF. CDR3 bases: TGTGCCAGCAGTCAAGTTCGGTACTACGAGCAGTACTTC. The chain links TRBV21-1 to TRBJ2-7. TRBV21-1 is listed as a pseudogene. The CDR3 totals 13 residues.